Listed below are T cell receptor beta chains from one sample, sequenced in a study of blood T cell repertoires in COVID-19. Profiled with immunoSEQ multiplex PCR; TCRdb holds only in-frame clones, not every one. The table has fewer than 250,000 clones, around nine tenths seen once; the top ten hold 0.75% to 1%. The sample was peripheral blood. These receptors all come from a man aged 55 to 70 with COVID-19, enrolled during active disease. The CDR3 runs from the conserved cysteine through the conserved F or W. A D gene is named only where the DNA matches it firmly. Not all rows give a size; the values are once, few, many and, for expanded clones, a class.

TRBD1	TRBV2	NA	TRBJ2-1	CASSERGQGGEQFF	TGTGCCAGCAGTGAACGAGGACAGGGGGGGGAGCAGTTCTTC
TRBD1	TRBV5-4	NA	TRBJ1-4	CASSRDRGNEKLFF	TGTGCCAGCAGCAGGGACAGGGGGAATGAAAAACTGTTTTTT
TRBD2	TRBV5-1	NA	TRBJ2-3	CASSLGGGGPGTQYF	TGCGCCAGCAGCTTAGGCGGGGGAGGTCCAGGGACGCAGTATTTT
TRBD2	TRBV5-4	NA	TRBJ2-3	CASSFAGELWDTQYF	TGTGCCAGCAGCTTCGCGGGGGAGCTGTGGGATACGCAGTATTTT
TRBD2	TRBV5-4	NA	TRBJ2-7	CASSHGTGGKSYEQYF	TGTGCCAGCAGCCACGGAACCGGGGGGAAATCCTACGAGCAGTACTTC
NA	TRBV6-5	NA	TRBJ1-6	CASRVQNNSPLHF	TGTGCCAGCAGAGTACAGAACAATTCACCCCTCCACTTT
TRBD1	TRBV28	NA	TRBJ1-5	CASSRQGRSNQPQHF	TGTGCCAGCAGCCGACAGGGTAGGAGCAATCAGCCCCAGCATTTT
NA	TRBV30	NA	TRBJ1-5	CAWNEGVGSNQPQHF	TGTGCCTGGAACGAGGGGGTTGGTAGCAATCAGCCCCAGCATTTT
NA	TRBV2	once	TRBJ1-1	CASSELGGGTEAFF	TGTGCCAGCAGTGAACTCGGCGGAGGCACTGAAGCTTTCTTT
NA	TRBV3-1/TRBV3-2	NA	TRBJ2-2	CASSPIPGELFF	TGTGCCAGCAGCCCCATCCCCGGGGAGCTGTTTTTT
TRBD1	TRBV4-2	NA	TRBJ2-1	CASSHLGQGTYNEQFF	TGTGCCAGCAGCCACCTAGGACAGGGGACATACAATGAGCAGTTCTTC
TRBD1	TRBV29-1	NA	TRBJ2-2	CSVEEGQGAGELFF	TGCAGCGTTGAAGAGGGACAGGGAGCCGGGGAGCTGTTTTTT
TRBD2	TRBV18	NA	TRBJ2-1	CASSPSGGPYNEQFF	TGTGCCAGCTCACCTAGCGGGGGACCCTACAATGAGCAGTTCTTC
NA	TRBV7-9	NA	TRBJ1-5	CASSTDTGGPNQPQHF	TGTGCCAGCAGCACGGATACCGGAGGGCCCAATCAGCCCCAGCATTTT
TRBD1	TRBV19	NA	TRBJ2-7	CASSIRGQGLYEQYF	TGTGCCAGTAGTATCCGCGGACAGGGGCTATACGAGCAGTACTTC